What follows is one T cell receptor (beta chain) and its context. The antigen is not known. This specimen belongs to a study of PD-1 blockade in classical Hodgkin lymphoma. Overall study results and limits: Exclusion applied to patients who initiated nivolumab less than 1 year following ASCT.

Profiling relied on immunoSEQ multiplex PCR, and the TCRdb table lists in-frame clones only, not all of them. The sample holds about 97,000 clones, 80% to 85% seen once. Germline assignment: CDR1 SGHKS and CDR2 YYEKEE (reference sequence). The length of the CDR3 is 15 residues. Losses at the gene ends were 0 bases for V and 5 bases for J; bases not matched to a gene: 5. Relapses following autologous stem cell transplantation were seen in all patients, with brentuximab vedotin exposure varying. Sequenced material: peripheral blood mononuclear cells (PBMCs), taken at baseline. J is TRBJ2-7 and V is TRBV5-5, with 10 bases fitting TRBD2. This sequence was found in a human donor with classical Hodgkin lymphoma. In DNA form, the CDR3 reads TGTGCCAGCAGCTTGGTAGCGGGAGGATTCCACGAGCAGTACTTC. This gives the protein CASSLVAGGFHEQYF.